The rows below give T cell receptor beta chains drawn from one sample of a study of beta chain features in type 1 diabetes. Data came from immunoSEQ multiplex PCR; TCRdb stores just in-frame clones and leaves some out. This table holds hundreds of thousands of clones, roughly a sixth found once. Input material: naive CD4+ T cells from blood. Receptors were obtained from a young man in good health. The CDR3 runs from the conserved cysteine through the conserved F or W. Each record gives: J gene, V gene, clone size, CDR3 protein. Size values are once, few and many counts, or a class for expanded clones, and some rows have none.

j_gene: TRBJ1-5
v_gene: TRBV7-9
abundance: -
CDR3aa: CASRSDRGGSNQPQHF

j_gene: TRBJ1-3
v_gene: TRBV30
abundance: few
CDR3aa: CAWTLGLPNTIYF

j_gene: TRBJ2-3
v_gene: TRBV4-1
abundance: -
CDR3aa: CASSHPGRRRLSTDTQYF

j_gene: TRBJ1-2
v_gene: TRBV2
abundance: -
CDR3aa: CASRGGGYGYTF

j_gene: TRBJ2-5
v_gene: TRBV29-1
abundance: few
CDR3aa: CSVEGQGASETQYF

j_gene: TRBJ2-7
v_gene: TRBV14
abundance: few
CDR3aa: CASSQDLRGQQYF

j_gene: TRBJ1-1
v_gene: TRBV2
abundance: -
CDR3aa: CASMRGTGRGTEAFF

j_gene: TRBJ1-2
v_gene: TRBV28
abundance: -
CDR3aa: CASSRTFNNYGYTF

j_gene: TRBJ2-3
v_gene: TRBV5-4
abundance: -
CDR3aa: CASSLAFDRVDTQYF

j_gene: TRBJ2-7
v_gene: TRBV5-1
abundance: -
CDR3aa: CASSLGQGAYEQYF

j_gene: TRBJ2-3
v_gene: TRBV11-2
abundance: few
CDR3aa: CASSLFGADTQYF

j_gene: TRBJ2-1
v_gene: TRBV7-3
abundance: few
CDR3aa: CASSQTGTYNEQFF

j_gene: TRBJ1-5
v_gene: TRBV4-2
abundance: few
CDR3aa: CASSQDTGSNQPQHF

j_gene: TRBJ2-3
v_gene: TRBV28
abundance: few
CDR3aa: CASSFSPDTQYF

j_gene: TRBJ2-3
v_gene: TRBV18
abundance: few
CDR3aa: CASSPQTGWGDTQYF